A selection of T cell receptor beta chains follows, all from one sample in a study of T cell responses to AZD1222 COVID-19 vaccine. The repertoire was sequenced with immunoSEQ multiplex PCR; TCRdb's copy has only in-frame clones and lacks some. The table has under 150,000 clones, 80% to 95% seen once. The sample consisted of peripheral blood, taken on day 0 of AZD1222 vaccination. The receptors were sampled from an adult in good health. CDR3s include the opening cysteine and the closing phenylalanine or tryptophan. A D gene is named only where the DNA matches it firmly. Some rows mark clone size as missing; the rest say once, few, many or name a class of expanded clone.

j_call | clone_size | d_call | v_call | cdr3_aa | cdr3_nt
TRBJ1-1 | - | TRBD1 | TRBV4-3 | CASSHYNRGRENTEAFF | TGCGCCAGCAGCCACTATAACAGGGGGCGAGAAAACACTGAAGCTTTCTTT
TRBJ1-6 | - | TRBD1 | TRBV28 | CASSRQSGTADSPLHF | TGTGCCAGCAGTCGCCAATCCGGGACAGCAGATTCACCCCTCCACTTT
TRBJ1-5 | - | TRBD1 | TRBV28 | CASSRLMWDRAPPADQPQHF | TGTGCCAGCAGCCGTTTGATGTGGGACAGGGCTCCGCCGGCCGACCAGCCCCAGCATTTT
TRBJ2-1 | - | - | TRBV9 | CASSPSFLNEQFF | TGTGCCAGCAGCCCCTCCTTCCTCAATGAGCAGTTCTTC
TRBJ1-2 | - | - | TRBV5-1 | CASRHASQVTYGYTF | TGCGCCAGCAGACACGCATCCCAGGTAACCTATGGCTACACCTTC
TRBJ1-1 | - | TRBD1 | TRBV6-6 | CASSILPRGRSAEAFF | TGTGCCAGCAGTATCCTTCCCAGGGGGCGTTCGGCTGAAGCTTTCTTT
TRBJ2-7 | - | TRBD1 | TRBV5-1 | CASSGQQGTDEQYF | TGCGCCAGCAGCGGACAACAGGGGACGGACGAGCAGTACTTC
TRBJ1-6 | - | - | TRBV2 | CASSEKRLNSPLHF | TGTGCCAGCAGTGAAAAACGGCTTAATTCACCCCTCCACTTT
TRBJ2-3 | - | - | TRBV5-4 | CASSLSGKRYTDTQYF | TGTGCCAGCAGCTTGTCGGGGAAACGATACACAGATACGCAGTATTTT
TRBJ2-1 | - | - | TRBV9 | CASSVEAASYNEQFF | TGTGCCAGCAGCGTAGAGGCAGCCTCCTACAATGAGCAGTTCTTC
TRBJ2-1 | - | TRBD2 | TRBV7-9 | CASDLAGVTEQFF | TGTGCCAGCGATCTAGCGGGAGTCACTGAGCAGTTCTTC
TRBJ1-1 | - | TRBD1 | TRBV7-9 | CASSLGTDEAFF | TGTGCCAGCAGCCTCGGGACAGATGAAGCTTTCTTT
TRBJ2-1 | - | TRBD2 | TRBV2 | CASKKTGLAGGSSYNEQFF | TGTGCCAGCAAAAAGACCGGACTAGCGGGAGGGAGCTCCTACAATGAGCAGTTCTTC
TRBJ1-2 | - | - | TRBV6-2/TRBV6-3 | CASSYSGSGSRGYTF | TGTGCCAGCAGTTACTCGGGATCTGGGTCAAGAGGCTACACCTTC
TRBJ1-1 | - | - | TRBV5-1 | CASSLEDRGTEAFF | TGCGCCAGCAGCTTGGAGGACAGAGGGACTGAAGCTTTCTTT
TRBJ1-4 | - | - | TRBV18 | CASSPYQGSWEKLFF | TGTGCCAGCTCACCCTATCAGGGAAGTTGGGAAAAACTGTTTTTT
TRBJ1-2 | - | - | TRBV5-4 | CASSLGSDYGYTF | TGTGCCAGCAGCTTAGGGTCGGACTATGGCTACACCTTC
TRBJ1-2 | - | - | TRBV27 | CASSLFLGTRDGYTF | TGTGCCAGCAGTTTATTTCTGGGGACTAGAGATGGCTACACCTTC
TRBJ2-1 | once | TRBD2 | TRBV7-9 | CASSYRLAGVNNEQFF | TGTGCCAGCAGCTACCGACTAGCGGGAGTCAACAATGAGCAGTTCTTC
TRBJ2-3 | - | - | TRBV7-3 | CASSLTSGTTDTQYF | TGTGCCAGCAGCTTAACTAGCGGAACCACAGATACGCAGTATTTT
TRBJ2-7 | - | - | TRBV2 | CASSPTIYEQYF | TGTGCCAGCAGCCCCACCATCTACGAGCAGTACTTC
TRBJ2-1 | - | TRBD2 | TRBV5-1 | CASSFSGGDYNEQFF | TGCGCCAGCAGCTTTAGCGGGGGAGACTACAATGAGCAGTTCTTC
TRBJ2-1 | - | - | TRBV6-2/TRBV6-3 | CASSLGHNEQFF | TGTGCCAGCAGTCTCGGACACAATGAGCAGTTCTTC
TRBJ1-5 | - | - | TRBV6-5 | CASRQGRNQPQHF | TGTGCCAGCAGACAGGGTCGCAATCAGCCCCAGCATTTT
TRBJ2-2 | - | - | TRBV21-1 | CASSKARRGAVTGELFF | TGTGCCAGCAGCAAAGCGCGCAGGGGCGCGGTAACCGGGGAGCTGTTTTTT
TRBJ2-3 | once | - | TRBV11-2 | CASSLVSAGAGTDTQYF | TGTGCCAGCAGCTTAGTCTCGGCAGGTGCTGGCACAGATACGCAGTATTTT
TRBJ1-1 | - | TRBD1 | TRBV27 | CASAVRGPDSKAFF | TGTGCCAGCGCGGTAAGGGGGCCTGATTCGAAAGCTTTCTTT
TRBJ1-2 | - | - | TRBV6-6 | CASSYGGYGYTF | TGTGCCAGCAGTTACGGGGGATATGGCTACACCTTC
TRBJ2-5 | - | - | TRBV7-9 | CASSRTNLLEETQYF | TGTGCCAGCAGTCGGACAAACCTTTTAGAGGAGACCCAGTACTTC
TRBJ2-2 | few | TRBD2 | TRBV4-3 | CASSRRAASGGAPNTGELFF | TGCGCCAGCAGCCGAAGAGCCGCTAGCGGGGGGGCCCCGAACACCGGGGAGCTGTTTTTT
TRBJ1-4 | - | TRBD1 | TRBV5-1 | CASSPGQGGKLFF | TGCGCCAGCAGCCCGGGACAGGGTGGAAAACTGTTTTTT
TRBJ1-2 | - | TRBD1 | TRBV5-1 | CASSSRTGDYGYTF | TGCGCCAGCAGCTCGAGGACAGGGGACTATGGCTACACCTTC
TRBJ1-2 | - | - | TRBV5-1 | CASSPGGGDYGYTF | TGCGCCAGCAGCCCGGGGGGAGGTGACTATGGCTACACCTTC
TRBJ2-1 | - | TRBD2 | TRBV11-3 | CASSLASGRATYNEQFF | TGTGCCAGCAGCTTAGCTAGCGGGAGGGCAACCTACAATGAGCAGTTCTTC
TRBJ1-1 | - | - | TRBV6-1 | CASSHPGGMNTEAFF | TGTGCCAGCAGTCATCCGGGAGGAATGAACACTGAAGCTTTCTTT
TRBJ2-1 | - | TRBD2 | TRBV6-2/TRBV6-3 | CASSYPPAGGFYNEQFF | TGTGCCAGCAGTTACCCCCCGGCGGGGGGGTTTTACAATGAGCAGTTCTTC